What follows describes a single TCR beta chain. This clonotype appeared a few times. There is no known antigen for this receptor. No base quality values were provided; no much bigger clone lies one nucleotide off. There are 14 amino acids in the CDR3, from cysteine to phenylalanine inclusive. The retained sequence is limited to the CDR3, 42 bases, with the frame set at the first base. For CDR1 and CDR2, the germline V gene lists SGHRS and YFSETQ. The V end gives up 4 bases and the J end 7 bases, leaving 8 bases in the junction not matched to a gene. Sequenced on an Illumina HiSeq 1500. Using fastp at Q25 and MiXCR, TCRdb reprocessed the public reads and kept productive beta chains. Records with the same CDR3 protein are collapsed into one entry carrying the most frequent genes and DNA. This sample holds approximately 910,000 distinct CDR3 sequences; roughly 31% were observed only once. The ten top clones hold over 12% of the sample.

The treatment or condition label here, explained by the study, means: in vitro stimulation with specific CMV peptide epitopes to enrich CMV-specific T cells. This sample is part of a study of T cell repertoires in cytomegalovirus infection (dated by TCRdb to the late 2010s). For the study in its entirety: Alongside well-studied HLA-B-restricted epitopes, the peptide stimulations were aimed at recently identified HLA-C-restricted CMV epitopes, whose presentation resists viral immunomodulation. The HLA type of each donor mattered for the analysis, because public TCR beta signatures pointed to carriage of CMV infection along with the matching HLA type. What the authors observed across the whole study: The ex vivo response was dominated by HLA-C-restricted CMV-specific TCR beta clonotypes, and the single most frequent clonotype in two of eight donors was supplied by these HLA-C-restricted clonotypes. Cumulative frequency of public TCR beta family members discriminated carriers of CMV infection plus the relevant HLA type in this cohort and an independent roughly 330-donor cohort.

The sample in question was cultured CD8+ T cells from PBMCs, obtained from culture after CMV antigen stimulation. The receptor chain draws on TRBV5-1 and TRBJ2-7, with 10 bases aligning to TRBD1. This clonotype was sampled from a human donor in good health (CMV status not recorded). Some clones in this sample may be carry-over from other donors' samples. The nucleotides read TGCGCCAGCAGCGTCGGGACAGGGGTGGAGGAGCAGTACTTC. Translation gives CASSVGTGVEEQYF.